This T cell receptor (beta chain) comes out of a study of cytomegalovirus exposure and HLA in healthy donors. Findings of the study overall: The study flagged about 160 TCR beta chains as cytomegalovirus-associated. In an earlier analysis, in 620 or so donors, most V segments appeared productive either ~87% or ~30% of the time.

With respect to this clone: Its matching antigen is unknown.

The PCR was carried out with 60 Vbeta primers and 13 Jbeta primers. The table came from immunoSEQ multiplex PCR; TCRdb's copy has only in-frame clones and leaves some out. This repertoire shows around 130,000 clones, more than 80% found once; its top ten account for about 1.8%. Samples came from healthy bone marrow donors. CDR1 and CDR2 from the germline V gene are SEHNR and FQNEAQ (reference sequence). The CDR3 totals 15 residues. V lost 5 bases, J lost 8 bases, and 7 bases stayed unmatched. This TCR derives from a middle-aged man in good health and CMV-seronegative. This chain joins TRBV7-9 and TRBJ2-2; 11 bases are shared with TRBD1. Sequencing was performed on PBMCs. The chain's CDR3 is CASSGQGAVWGELFF. The DNA for the CDR3 is TGTGCCAGCAGCGGACAGGGGGCAGTGTGGGGGGAGCTGTTTTTT.